Shown below are 30 T cell receptor beta chains from a single sample sequenced in a study of CD8 T cells in ankylosing spondylitis. TCRdb re-called the 5' RACE reads with MiXCR, one entry per CDR3 protein. The sample records a few hundred thousand distinct CDR3 sequences, 20% being singletons. Sequencing used blood, either unsorted or a sorted T cell fraction (not recorded which). The receptors here all came from a male donor with ankylosing spondylitis or in good health (not recorded which).

The chain couples TRBV7-9 to TRBJ2-7, with 8 bases that match TRBD1. This CDR3 is 16 amino acids long. Germline V CDR1 and CDR2: SEHNR, FQNEAQ (reference sequence). V shed 1 base and J 0 bases; nucleotides not matched to a gene: 5. CDR3 in amino acids: CASSLVQGASSYEQYF. The CDR3 coding sequence is TGTGCCAGCAGCTTAGTGCAGGGGGCGAGCTCCTACGAGCAGTACTTC.

CDR3 protein: CAWSPQVSKNIQYF. The DNA for the CDR3 is TGTGCCTGGAGTCCCCAAGTGTCCAAAAACATTCAGTACTTC. V gene TRBV30 combines with J gene TRBJ2-4; D is uncertain. CDR1 is GTSNPN, CDR2 SVGIG, per germline (reference sequence). Between the trimmed V and J ends, which lost 2 bases and 2 bases, there was a span of 10 bases. There are 14 residues in the CDR3.

In its sample, this clonotype was seen a few times. The chain carries TRBV29-1 and TRBJ2-1; TRBD2 matches at 8 bases. Trimming removed 6 bases from V and 6 bases from J; junction bases left unmatched: 10. The germline V gene has CDR1 SQVTM and CDR2 ANQGSEA. The CDR3 contains 14 residues. CDR3 amino acids: CSVGGADSSNEQFF. CDR3 coding DNA: TGCAGCGTCGGGGGGGCGGACAGTTCCAATGAGCAGTTCTTC.

This clonotype was counted only a few times. The chain links TRBV4-1 to TRBJ2-1, with 7 bases aligning to TRBD2. This CDR3 has 14 residues. Germline V gene data show CDR1 as MGHRA and CDR2 as YSYEKL. V trimming: 4 bases; J trimming: 5 bases; junction bases outside the gene matches: 5. The CDR3 sequence: CASSPAGTNNEQFF. In DNA, the CDR3 is TGCGCCAGCAGCCCAGCCGGGACTAACAATGAGCAGTTCTTC.

This chain joins TRBV20-1 and TRBJ2-3; D unresolved. The V end lost 3 bases, the J end lost 4 bases, and 8 bases lay between the germline ends. Per the germline V gene, CDR1 is DFQATT and CDR2 is SNEGSKA (reference sequence). The CDR3 has 12 amino acids. As DNA, the CDR3 is TGCAGTGCTAGTGGGCAGGCAGATACGCAGTATTTT. Translating it yields CSASGQADTQYF.

The rearrangement joins TRBV28 to TRBJ2-7, with D unclear. Germline V gene sequence: CDR1 MDHEN, CDR2 SYDVKM. The CDR3 sequence is 15 residues long. The V and J ends lost 6 bases and 3 bases respectively, with 18 bases between them. The CDR3: CASSPRPRADYEQYF. The DNA of the CDR3 is TGTGCCAGCAGCCCACGCCCTAGAGCCGACTACGAGCAGTACTTC.

The chain recombines TRBV20-1 with TRBJ1-1; D might be TRBD1 (6 bases). In germline, CDR1 is DFQATT, CDR2 SNEGSKA (reference sequence). V gave up 2 bases and J gave up 3 bases, with 10 bases separating them. The CDR3 length is 13 residues. The CDR3 DNA is TGCAGTGCTAGAAAACAGGGTTACACTGAAGCTTTCTTT. It specifies CSARKQGYTEAFF.

This clonotype was seen only a few times. The chain recombines TRBV3-1 with TRBJ2-7; no firm D call. The CDR3 is 14 residues long. Trimming cost V 4 bases and J 7 bases, with 17 bases left between them. Germline V CDR1 and CDR2: LGHDT, YNNKEL (reference sequence). CDR3: CASSPRLAFMEQYF. In nucleotides, the CDR3 is TGTGCCAGCAGCCCAAGACTCGCGTTTATGGAGCAGTACTTC.

This clonotype has just a few counts. The chain combines TRBV28 with TRBJ2-5; TRBD1 might be the D (5 bases). CDR1 and CDR2 from the germline V gene are MDHEN and SYDVKM. The CDR3 sequence is 15 residues long. V dropped 2 bases and J dropped 1 base, with 11 bases sitting between them. The CDR3 DNA reads TGTGCCAGCAGTTTAGGACCAGGGTTCCAAGAGACCCAGTACTTC. It translates to CASSLGPGFQETQYF.

The chain links TRBV5-5 to TRBJ2-2; TRBD1 agrees at 9 bases. Germline assignment: CDR1 SGHKS and CDR2 YYEKEE (reference sequence). V dropped 9 bases and J dropped 1; count of bases not matched to a gene: 7. This CDR3 has 15 amino acids. CDR3: CATKRQGGNTGELFF. CDR3 DNA sequence: TGTGCCACCAAAAGACAGGGGGGGAACACCGGGGAGCTGTTTTTT.

CDR3: CASSRSGLEETQYF. In DNA, the CDR3 is TGTGCCAGCAGCCGTAGCGGGCTGGAAGAGACCCAGTACTTC. V usage is TRBV7-9 and J usage is TRBJ2-5, with TRBD2 identical over 7 bases. Looked up from germline, CDR1 is SEHNR and CDR2 is FQNEAQ (reference sequence). The CDR3 totals 14 residues. V lost 5 bases and J lost 3; bases outside the gene matches: 6.

The rearrangement joins TRBV20-1 to TRBJ2-2; 10 bases line up with TRBD2. Germline V gene data show CDR1 as DFQATT and CDR2 as SNEGSKA (reference sequence). Germline trimming cut 1 base from V and 4 bases from J; bases unmatched to any gene: 3. The CDR3 runs 15 residues. In DNA, the CDR3 is TGCAGTGCTAGAGCAGCGGGGGGGATCACCGGGGAGCTGTTTTTT. Its translation: CSARAAGGITGELFF.

This clonotype appeared once. The rearrangement joins TRBV2 to TRBJ2-5, with 11 bases matching TRBD2. V was pared by 6 bases and J by 2 bases, with 14 bases of the junction left unmatched. CDR1 and CDR2 (germline): SNHLY, FYNNEI. The CDR3 covers 18 residues. The CDR3 is CASRTERPTSGVQETQYF. CDR3 bases: TGTGCCAGCAGAACAGAGCGACCGACTAGCGGGGTACAAGAGACCCAGTACTTC.

A remark on this clonotype: The junction departs from the called germline gene at one end, perhaps through a read error. V and J are TRBV9 and TRBJ2-2, with 8 bases matching TRBD1. The CDR3 spans 17 residues. Germline lookup yields CDR1 SGDLS and CDR2 YYNGEE. CDR3 in DNA: TGTGCCAGCAGCGTAGAAGACAGGGGAGCGAACACCGGGGAGCTGGTTTTT. Protein: CASSVEDRGANTGELVF.

This clonotype was counted a few times. This chain joins TRBV10-3 and TRBJ2-7; TRBD1 agrees at 10 bases. J was trimmed by 4 bases and V by 0 bases; bases with no gene match: 0. The germline gives CDR1 ENHRY, CDR2 SYGVKD. The CDR3 contains 14 residues. CDR3 coding DNA: TGTGCCATCAGTGAGTCGGGACAGGGGTACGAGCAGTACTTC. Translating gives CAISESGQGYEQYF.

The rearrangement links TRBV6-1 to TRBJ2-4; tentative D call: TRBD2 (6 bases). This CDR3 has 16 residues. Germline V gene data show CDR1 as MNHNS and CDR2 as SASEGT. Trimming pared 2 bases from V and 1 base from J, leaving 12 bases between. CDR3 residues: CASSEPEGLAKNIQYF. DNA of the CDR3: TGTGCCAGCAGTGAACCGGAGGGCTTGGCCAAAAACATTCAGTACTTC.

The rearrangement joins TRBV7-8 to TRBJ2-1, with D possibly being TRBD1 or TRBD2 (5 bases each). V lost 6 bases and J 9 bases, leaving 12 bases between the germline ends. Germline lookup yields CDR1 SGHVS and CDR2 FQNEAQ. CDR3 length equals 12 residues. The CDR3 reads CASRAERGEQFF. The CDR3, as DNA: TGTGCCAGCAGGGCGGAGAGGGGTGAGCAGTTCTTC.

This clonotype was seen a few times. V usage is TRBV11-2 and J usage is TRBJ2-7; 8 bases align to TRBD1. With V trimmed by 6 bases and J by 5 bases, 6 bases remained unmatched. This CDR3 has 13 amino acids. Germline CDR1 reads SGHAT; CDR2 reads FQNNGV. The CDR3 spells CASRRTGINEQYF. The CDR3 DNA reads TGTGCCAGCAGGAGGACAGGGATCAACGAGCAGTACTTC.

This clonotype showed up just a few times. The chain employs TRBV5-6 and TRBJ2-3; 15 nucleotides align to TRBD2. Looked up from germline, CDR1 is SGHDT and CDR2 is YYEEEE. Germline trimming cut 4 bases from V and 5 bases from J; bases unmatched to any gene: 5. This CDR3 has 16 amino acids. In DNA form, the CDR3 reads TGTGCCAGCAGCCCAGGACTAGCGGGGGGGCGAGATACGCAGTATTTT. This translates into CASSPGLAGGRDTQYF. The whole variable domain, remainder taken from reference TRBV5-6 and TRBJ2-3, is DAGVTQSPTHLIKTRGQQVTLRCSPKSGHDTVSWYQQALGQGPQFIFQYYEEEERQRGNFPDRFSGHQFPNYSSELNVNALLLGDSALYLCASSPGLAGGRDTQYFGPGTRLTVL.

The rearrangement links TRBV7-8 to TRBJ1-4; perhaps TRBD1 as D (5 bases). The CDR3 contains 15 residues. CDR1 is SGHVS and CDR2 is FQNEAQ in the germline V gene. The germline V and J ends were trimmed by 5 bases and 4 bases, with 14 bases remaining between them. The chain's CDR3 is CASSPRGRSNEKLFF. The CDR3 DNA reads TGTGCCAGCAGCCCTCGGGGCCGGAGTAATGAAAAACTGTTTTTT.

V usage is TRBV6-5 and J usage is TRBJ2-1; D possibly uses TRBD1 or TRBD2 (5 bases each). Germline V gene sequence: CDR1 MNHEY, CDR2 SVGAGI. Trimming shortened V by 4 bases and J by 7 bases, and 14 bases separated the two germline ends. CDR3 length: 14 amino acids. The chain's CDR3 is CASSSLGTGNEQFF. In DNA form, the CDR3 reads TGTGCCAGCAGTTCTTTAGGGACGGGGAATGAGCAGTTCTTC.

The chain links TRBV7-6 to TRBJ2-2; TRBD1 aligns across 7 bases. The length of the CDR3 is 18 residues. V lost 2 bases and J lost 0; bases outside the gene matches: 9. CDR1 SGHVS and CDR2 FNYEAQ come from the germline V gene. CDR3 in DNA: TGTGCCAGCAGCTTACCGACCTCCGGGACAGCGAACACCGGGGAGCTGTTTTTT. This codes for CASSLPTSGTANTGELFF.

The chain carries TRBV10-3 and TRBJ2-3, with a possible D match to TRBD1 (5 bases). The germline V gene encodes CDR1 ENHRY and CDR2 SYGVKD. The CDR3 sequence is 14 residues long. Trimming cost V 2 bases and J 9 bases, with 15 bases left between them. The CDR3 reads CAISERADSGTQYF. CDR3 DNA sequence: TGTGCCATCAGTGAGCGAGCCGACAGTGGCACGCAGTATTTT.

V and J are TRBV12-3 or TRBV12-4 and TRBJ2-2; D possibly matches TRBD1 or TRBD2 (5 bases each). This CDR3 region has 15 residues. Trimming shortened V by 4 bases and J by 3 bases, and 12 bases separated the two germline ends. CDR3 in amino acids: CASSSRGADTGELFF. In DNA form, the CDR3 reads TGTGCCAGCAGTTCGAGAGGGGCGGACACCGGGGAGCTGTTTTTT.

Concerning this clonotype itself: A much more abundant neighbour one base away suggests this may be a read error. The V gene is TRBV7-9, the J gene TRBJ2-1; 10 bases are shared with TRBD1. The J segment lost 3 bases and the V segment lost 4 bases, leaving 3 bases of the junction unmatched. Germline V gives CDR1 SEHNR, CDR2 FQNEAQ (reference sequence). CDR3 length equals 15 residues. The CDR3 DNA reads as TGTGCCAGCAGCTCCGGGACAGGGGACTACAATGAGCAGTTCTTC. The encoded protein is CASSSGTGDYNEQFF.

There are a few counts of this clonotype. The rearrangement joins TRBV4-1 to TRBJ1-5, with D uncertain. V lost 3 bases and J 4 bases, leaving 7 bases between the germline ends. Germline V gene data show CDR1 as MGHRA and CDR2 as YSYEKL. The CDR3 is 13 residues long. Here the CDR3 reads CASSQTYNQPQHF. The CDR3, as DNA: TGCGCCAGCAGCCAGACGTATAATCAGCCCCAGCATTTT.

The chain couples TRBV7-8 to TRBJ1-3; 9 bases are a match to TRBD1. From germline, CDR1 is SGHVS and CDR2 FQNEAQ. V lost 4 bases and J lost 2; bases outside the gene matches: 3. This CDR3 is 15 amino acids long. In DNA form, the CDR3 reads TGTGCCAGCAGCTGGGACAGGGTACCTGGAAACACCATATATTTT. This encodes CASSWDRVPGNTIYF.

The chain carries TRBV6-2 or TRBV6-3 and TRBJ2-2; perhaps D is TRBD1 or TRBD2 (5 bases each). The CDR3 runs 12 residues. Looked up from germline, CDR1 is MNHEY and CDR2 is SVGEGT. The CDR3 sequence is CAKGLATGELFF. In DNA, the CDR3 is TGTGCTAAGGGGCTAGCCACCGGGGAGCTGTTTTTT.

This chain uses TRBV7-9 with TRBJ2-1; TRBD2 aligns across 8 bases. In germline, CDR1 is SEHNR, CDR2 FQNEAQ (reference sequence). The CDR3 length is 13 residues. The trim removed 4 bases at V and 10 bases at J, leaving 6 bases unmatched. CDR3 residues: CASSSPAGVEQFF. The CDR3 bases are TGTGCCAGCAGCTCCCCAGCGGGGGTAGAGCAGTTCTTC.

This clonotype appeared many times. V and J are TRBV29-1 and TRBJ1-1; TRBD1 might be the D (6 bases). With 8 bases removed from V and 8 bases from J, the gap between germline ends came to 21 bases. The CDR3 runs 13 residues. CDR1 is SQVTM and CDR2 is ANQGSEA in the germline V gene. Written as DNA, the CDR3 is TGCAGCCCCCTTCTCCCGGGACAAGGGGAAGCTTTCTTT. It codes for CSPLLPGQGEAFF.